This T cell receptor beta chain was retrieved from a study of PD-L1 blockade in urothelial cancer (TCRdb year 2017). Some background on the complete study: All patients started therapy in about 2014 and received atezolizumab 1,200 mg intravenously every 3 weeks. About 90% of the 29 patients were males with bladder-origin urothelial cancer, and 18 of 29 reported a prior smoking history. Patients had an ECOG performance status of 0 or 1 and had received between 0 and 3 prior chemotherapy regimens. Blood samples were analyzed 3 weeks after the start of treatment (second dose) and 6 weeks after the start of treatment. Blood samples yielded a median of around 150,000 T cells and tens of thousands of unique TCRs, with median clonality around 0.083. Somatic, immune and clinical correlates of response to PD-L1 blockade with atezolizumab in urothelial cancer were the focus of an exploratory multi-omic analysis. Pretreatment tumor samples, along with matched peripheral blood collected serially before and after atezolizumab treatment, underwent TCR sequencing. Durable clinical benefit was defined as progression-free survival longer than 6 months, and TCR features were also tested against progression-free and overall survival. Whole exome sequencing and RNA sequencing of pretreatment tumors were performed alongside TCR sequencing in the same patients. Durable clinical benefit was achieved by nine patients and was not achieved by 20 patients. Over 28 patients had pretreatment blood TCR-seq, about 24 had at least one posttreatment blood collection, and about 24 had tumor TCR-seq. Broader findings and caveats from the paper: Because the sample size was small (n = 29) and many of the analyses were exploratory, the results are meant to be hypothesis-generating. A pretreatment peripheral blood TCR clonality below the median was linked to improved progression-free and overall survival. At 3 weeks after the start of treatment, tumor-associated TCR clones in peripheral blood had expanded more in patients with durable benefit (n of about 22, p = 0.022).

In light of the paper, this sample's time point label describes: pretreatment peripheral blood. The cohort included 25 to 30 patients with locally advanced or metastatic urothelial carcinoma who were treated at Memorial Sloan Kettering on a trial protocol. Peripheral blood mononuclear cells were collected pretreatment and during treatment, with between 1 and 8 total time points obtained per patient. The Qiagen DNeasy Blood extraction kit was used to purify genomic DNA from total PBMCs and tumor samples. Collected pretreatment and during treatment, PBMCs were isolated and stored as previously described. Per the germline V gene, SGHVS is the CDR1 and FQNEAQ is the CDR2. V is trimmed back by 5 bases and J by 4 bases, and the junction contains 11 bases that no gene match accounts for. Taken from cysteine to phenylalanine, the CDR3 has 16 residues. The read is trimmed to its CDR3 DNA, 48 bases read in frame from base 1.

For this clone: The target of this receptor is not known. Base qualities are missing; no much larger clone stands one base away.

Each PCR received spiked-in synthetic TCR analog templates so that absolute template abundance could be estimated from read counts. The immunoSEQ assay used bias-controlled V and J gene primers to amplify TCRbeta CDR3 regions from genomic DNA. Sequencing of rearranged TCRbeta segments was done at approximately 20X coverage. As for the authors' bioinformatics: Clustering was used to correct sequencing errors, and CDR3s were annotated against IMGT to assign V, D and J genes. Only productive TCRbeta rearrangements were used in downstream analyses, excluding out-of-frame or stop-codon sequences. Clonality was calculated as one minus the Shannon entropy normalized by the log of the number of unique productive sequences. Clones differing between time points or between blood and tumor were identified by Fisher's exact test with Benjamini-Hochberg correction at adjusted p below 0.01. TCRdb re-hosts the immuneACCESS table, in-frame sequences only. Its copies lack some clones; in the studies checked, an unresolved V gene accounts for under half of them, and the cause for the rest is not known. The DNA was the basis for D and trimming; V, J and clone size are from that table. Within this sample are over 75,000 clones, with about 84% of them counted one time only. Around an eighth of the sample is held by the ten biggest clonotypes.

The sequencing here drew on PBMCs, taken around atezolizumab (anti-PD-L1) treatment. This TCR was sampled from a man in his sixties with urothelial cancer. The rearrangement combines TRBV7-8 with TRBJ1-1, with 9 bases aligning to TRBD1. The DNA reads TGTGCCAGCAGCGCCACAGCTCAGACAGGGGGCACTGAAGCTTTCTTT. This translates into CASSATAQTGGTEAFF.